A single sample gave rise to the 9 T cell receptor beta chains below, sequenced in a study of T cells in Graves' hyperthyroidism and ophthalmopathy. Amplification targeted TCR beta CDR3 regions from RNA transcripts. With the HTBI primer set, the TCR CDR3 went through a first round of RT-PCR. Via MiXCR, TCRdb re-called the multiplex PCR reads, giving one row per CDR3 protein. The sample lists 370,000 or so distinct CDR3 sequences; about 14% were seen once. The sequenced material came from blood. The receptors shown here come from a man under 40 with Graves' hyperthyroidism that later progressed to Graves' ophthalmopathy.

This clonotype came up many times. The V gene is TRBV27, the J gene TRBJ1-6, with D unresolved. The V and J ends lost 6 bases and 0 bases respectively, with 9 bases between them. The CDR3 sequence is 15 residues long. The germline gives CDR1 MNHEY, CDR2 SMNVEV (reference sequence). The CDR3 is CASRAIYSYNSPLHF. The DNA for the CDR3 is TGTGCCAGCAGGGCAATCTACTCCTATAATTCACCCCTCCACTTT.

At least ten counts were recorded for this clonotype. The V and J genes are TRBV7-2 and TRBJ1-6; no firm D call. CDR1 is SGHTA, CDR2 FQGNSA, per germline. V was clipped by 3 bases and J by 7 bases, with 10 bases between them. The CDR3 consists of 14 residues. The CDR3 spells CASSFMDGNSPLHF. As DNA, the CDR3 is TGTGCCAGCAGCTTCATGGACGGAAATTCACCCCTCCACTTT.

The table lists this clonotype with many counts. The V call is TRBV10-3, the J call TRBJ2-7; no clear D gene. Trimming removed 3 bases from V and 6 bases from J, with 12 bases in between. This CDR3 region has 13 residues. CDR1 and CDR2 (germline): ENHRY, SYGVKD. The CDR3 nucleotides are TGTGCCATCAGTGAATATCCTGATGCCGAGCAGTACTTC. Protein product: CAISEYPDAEQYF.

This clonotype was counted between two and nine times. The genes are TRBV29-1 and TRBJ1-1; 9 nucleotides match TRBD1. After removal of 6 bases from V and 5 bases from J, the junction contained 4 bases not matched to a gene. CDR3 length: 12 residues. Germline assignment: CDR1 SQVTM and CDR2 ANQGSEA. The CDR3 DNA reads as TGCAGCGTCGGACAGGGGAAGACTGAAGCTTTCTTT. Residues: CSVGQGKTEAFF.

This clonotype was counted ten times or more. The CDR3 is CASSLVASGGFDEQFF. CDR3 sequence (DNA): TGTGCCAGCAGCTTAGTCGCTAGCGGGGGGTTCGATGAGCAGTTCTTC. V and J are TRBV7-2 and TRBJ2-1; 11 bases fit TRBD2. The CDR3 is made up of 16 amino acids. The trim removed 1 base at V and 8 bases at J, leaving 7 bases unmatched. Germline lookup yields CDR1 SGHTA and CDR2 FQGNSA. Full variable domain (missing parts from reference TRBV7-2 and TRBJ2-1): GAGVSQSPSNKVTEKGKDVELRCDPISGHTALYWYRQSLGQGLEFLIYFQGNSAPDKSGLPSDRFSAERTGGSVSTLTIQRTQQEDSAVYLCASSLVASGGFDEQFFGPGTRLTVL.

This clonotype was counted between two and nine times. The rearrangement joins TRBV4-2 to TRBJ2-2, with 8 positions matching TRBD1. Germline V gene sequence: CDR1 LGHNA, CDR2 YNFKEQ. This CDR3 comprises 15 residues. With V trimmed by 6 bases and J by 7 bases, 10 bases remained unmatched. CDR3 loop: CASSPIHRGIGELFF. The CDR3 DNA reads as TGTGCCAGCAGTCCCATTCACAGGGGGATCGGGGAGCTGTTTTTT.

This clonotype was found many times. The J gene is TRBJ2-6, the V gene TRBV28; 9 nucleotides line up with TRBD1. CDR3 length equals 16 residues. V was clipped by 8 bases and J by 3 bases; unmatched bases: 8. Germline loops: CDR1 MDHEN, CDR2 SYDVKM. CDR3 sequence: CASGLQGALGANVLTF. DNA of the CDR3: TGTGCCAGCGGGCTACAGGGGGCGCTTGGGGCCAACGTCCTGACTTTC.

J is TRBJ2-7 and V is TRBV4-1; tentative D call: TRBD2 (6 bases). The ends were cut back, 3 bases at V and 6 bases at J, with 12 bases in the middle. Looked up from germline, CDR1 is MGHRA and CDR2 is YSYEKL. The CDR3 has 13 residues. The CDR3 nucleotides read TGCGCCAGCAGCCAGACTAGTACGGGCGAGCAGTACTTC. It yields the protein CASSQTSTGEQYF.

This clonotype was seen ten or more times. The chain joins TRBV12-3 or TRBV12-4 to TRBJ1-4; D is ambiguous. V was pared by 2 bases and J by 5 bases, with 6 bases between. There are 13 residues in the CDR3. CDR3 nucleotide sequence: TGTGCCAGCAGTTTATGGGCCAATGAAAAACTGTTTTTT. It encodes CASSLWANEKLFF.